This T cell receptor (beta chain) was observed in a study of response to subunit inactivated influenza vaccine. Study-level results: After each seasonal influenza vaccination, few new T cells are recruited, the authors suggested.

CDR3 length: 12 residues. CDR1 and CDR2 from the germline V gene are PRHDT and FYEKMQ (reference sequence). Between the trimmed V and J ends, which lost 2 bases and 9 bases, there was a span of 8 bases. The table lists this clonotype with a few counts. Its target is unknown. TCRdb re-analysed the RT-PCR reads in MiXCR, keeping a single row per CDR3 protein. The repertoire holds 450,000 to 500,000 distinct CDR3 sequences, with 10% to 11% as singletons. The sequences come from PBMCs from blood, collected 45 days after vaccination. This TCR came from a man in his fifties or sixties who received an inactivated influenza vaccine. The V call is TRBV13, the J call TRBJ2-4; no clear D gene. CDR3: CASSLSPGIQYF. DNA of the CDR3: TGTGCCAGCAGCTTAAGCCCCGGCATTCAGTACTTC.